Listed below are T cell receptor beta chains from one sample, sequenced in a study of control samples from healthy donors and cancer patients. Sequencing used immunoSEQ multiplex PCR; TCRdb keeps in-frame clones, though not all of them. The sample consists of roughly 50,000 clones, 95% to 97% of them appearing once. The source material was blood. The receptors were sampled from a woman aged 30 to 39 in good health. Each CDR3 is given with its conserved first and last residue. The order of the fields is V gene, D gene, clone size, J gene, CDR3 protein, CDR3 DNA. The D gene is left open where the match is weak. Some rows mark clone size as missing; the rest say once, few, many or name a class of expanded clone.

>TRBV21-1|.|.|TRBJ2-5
CASSKAGETQYF
TGTGCCAGCAGCAAAGCGGGAGAGACCCAGTACTTC
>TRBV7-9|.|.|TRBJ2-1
CASSFFTSPYEQFF
TGTGCCAGCAGTTTTTTTACCTCCCCCTATGAGCAGTTCTTC
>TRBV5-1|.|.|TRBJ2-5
CASSLALVGETQYF
TGCGCCAGCAGCTTGGCTTTGGTGGGAGAGACCCAGTACTTC
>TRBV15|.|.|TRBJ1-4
CATSREGRGTNEKLFF
TGTGCCACCAGCAGAGAGGGGAGGGGAACTAATGAAAAACTGTTTTTT
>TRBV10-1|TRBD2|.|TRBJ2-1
CASSERGPPTRKGLAGRGQYEQFF
TGCGCCAGCAGTGAGAGAGGGCCCCCGACTCGCAAGGGACTAGCGGGTCGTGGCCAATATGAGCAGTTCTTC
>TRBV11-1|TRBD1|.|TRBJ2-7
CASSWGTGSEQYF
TGTGCCAGCAGCTGGGGGACAGGGAGTGAGCAGTACTTC
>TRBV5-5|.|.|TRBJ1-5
CASSLAYFSGVNQPQHF
TGTGCCAGCAGCTTAGCTTACTTTTCGGGGGTTAATCAGCCCCAGCATTTT
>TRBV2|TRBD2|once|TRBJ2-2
CASSLAGADTGELFF
TGTGCCAGCAGTCTAGCGGGAGCTGACACCGGGGAGCTGTTTTTT
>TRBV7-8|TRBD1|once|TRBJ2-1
CASSLARRGRGSYNEQFF
TGTGCCAGCAGCTTAGCGCGAAGGGGGCGAGGCTCCTACAATGAGCAGTTCTTC
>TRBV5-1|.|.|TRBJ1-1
CASSPTWEGPAFF
TGCGCCAGCAGCCCGACCTGGGAAGGGCCGGCTTTCTTT
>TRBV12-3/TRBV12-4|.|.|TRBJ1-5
CASSWDGNQPQHF
TGTGCCAGCAGTTGGGACGGAAATCAGCCCCAGCATTTT
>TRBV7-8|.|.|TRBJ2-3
CATEIPDTQYF
TGTGCCACCGAGATTCCGGATACGCAGTATTTT
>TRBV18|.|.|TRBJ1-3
CASSPLRESAAGNTIYF
TGTGCCAGCTCACCACTCAGGGAGTCGGCTGCTGGAAACACCATATATTTT
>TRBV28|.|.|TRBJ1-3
CASSFGPRTVSGNTIYF
TGTGCCAGCAGTTTTGGCCCCCGGACAGTCTCTGGAAACACCATATATTTT
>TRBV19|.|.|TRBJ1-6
CASSIGGTNSPLHF
TGTGCCAGTAGTATAGGAGGGACTAATTCACCCCTCCACTTT
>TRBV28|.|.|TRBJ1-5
CASQAVSPGRQPQHF
TGTGCCAGCCAAGCAGTTAGCCCAGGGCGTCAGCCCCAGCATTTT
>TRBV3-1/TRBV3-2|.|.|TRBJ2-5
CASSQGGLNQETQYF
TGTGCCAGCAGCCAAGGGGGTCTAAACCAAGAGACCCAGTACTTC
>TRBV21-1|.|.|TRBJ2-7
CASSKARGSGRQKYEQYF
TGTGCCAGCAGCAAAGCGCGAGGTAGCGGGAGGCAAAAATACGAGCAGTACTTC
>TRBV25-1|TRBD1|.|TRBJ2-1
CASSLRQGYNEQFF
TGTGCCAGCAGTCTAAGACAGGGGTACAATGAGCAGTTCTTC
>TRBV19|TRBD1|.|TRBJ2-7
CASRPGQGAPSYEQYF
TGTGCCAGTAGACCGGGCCAGGGGGCACCTTCCTACGAGCAGTACTTC
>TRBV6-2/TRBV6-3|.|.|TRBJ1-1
CASSPNTMNTEAFF
TGTGCCAGCAGCCCTAATACTATGAACACTGAAGCTTTCTTT
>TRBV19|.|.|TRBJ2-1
CATIAGTRYNEQFF
TGTGCCACCATAGCCGGGACTCGCTACAATGAGCAGTTCTTC
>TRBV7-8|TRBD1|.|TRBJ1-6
CASSSEGGSPHNSPLHF
TGTGCCAGCAGCAGCGAAGGGGGCTCCCCTCATAATTCACCCCTCCACTTT
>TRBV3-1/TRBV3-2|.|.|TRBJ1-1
CASSQVIANTEAFF
TGTGCCAGCAGCCAAGTTATCGCCAACACTGAAGCTTTCTTT
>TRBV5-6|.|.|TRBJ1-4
CASSPTGLANEKLFF
TGTGCCAGCAGCCCAACAGGGCTTGCTAATGAAAAACTGTTTTTT
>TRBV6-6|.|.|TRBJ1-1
CASTHNLAEAFF
TGTGCCAGCACCCACAATTTGGCTGAAGCTTTCTTT